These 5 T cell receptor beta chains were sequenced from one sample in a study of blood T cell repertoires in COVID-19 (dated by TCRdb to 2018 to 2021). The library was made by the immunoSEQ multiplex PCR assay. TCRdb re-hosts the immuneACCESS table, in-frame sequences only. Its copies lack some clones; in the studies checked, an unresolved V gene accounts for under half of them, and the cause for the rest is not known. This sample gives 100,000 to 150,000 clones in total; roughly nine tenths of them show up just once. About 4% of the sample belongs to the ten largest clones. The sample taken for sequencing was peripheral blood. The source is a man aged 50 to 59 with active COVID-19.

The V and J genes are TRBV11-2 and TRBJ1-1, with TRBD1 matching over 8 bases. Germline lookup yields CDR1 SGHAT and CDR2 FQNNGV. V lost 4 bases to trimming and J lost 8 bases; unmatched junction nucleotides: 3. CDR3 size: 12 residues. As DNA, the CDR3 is TGTGCCAGCAGCTCCGGGACAGGAGAAGCTTTCTTT. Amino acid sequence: CASSSGTGEAFF.

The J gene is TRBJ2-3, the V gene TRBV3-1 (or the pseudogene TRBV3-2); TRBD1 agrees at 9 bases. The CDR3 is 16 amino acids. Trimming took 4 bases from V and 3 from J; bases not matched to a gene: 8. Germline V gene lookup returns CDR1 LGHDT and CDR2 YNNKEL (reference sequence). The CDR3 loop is CASSLTGGAMTDTQYF. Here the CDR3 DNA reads TGTGCCAGCAGCCTTACAGGGGGCGCGATGACAGATACGCAGTATTTT.

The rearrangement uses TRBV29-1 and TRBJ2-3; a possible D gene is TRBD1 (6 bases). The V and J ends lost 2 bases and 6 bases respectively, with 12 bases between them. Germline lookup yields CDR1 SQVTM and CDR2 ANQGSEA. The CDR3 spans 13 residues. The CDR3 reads CSVERGSRDTQYF. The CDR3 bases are TGCAGCGTTGAAAGGGGGTCACGGGATACGCAGTATTTT.

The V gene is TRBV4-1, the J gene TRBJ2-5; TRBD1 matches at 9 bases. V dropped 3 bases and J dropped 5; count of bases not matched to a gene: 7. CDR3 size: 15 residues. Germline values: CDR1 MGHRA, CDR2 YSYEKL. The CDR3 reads CASSHVTGGSETQYF. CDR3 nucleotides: TGCGCCAGCAGCCACGTAACAGGGGGCAGCGAGACCCAGTACTTC.

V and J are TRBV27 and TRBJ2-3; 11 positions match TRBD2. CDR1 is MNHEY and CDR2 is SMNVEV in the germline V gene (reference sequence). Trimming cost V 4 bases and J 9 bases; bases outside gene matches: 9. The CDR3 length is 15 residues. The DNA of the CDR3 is TGTGCCAGCAGTTCTCAGAGGGCTAGCGGGAGGACGCAGTATTTT. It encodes CASSSQRASGRTQYF.